A selection of T cell receptor beta chains follows, all from one sample in a study of shared clonotypes between healthy human individuals. The repertoire was sequenced with immunoSEQ multiplex PCR; TCRdb's copy has only in-frame clones and lacks some. Of millions of clones in the sample, about 93% are singletons; the top ten hold about 1.5%. Sequencing was carried out using naive CD8+ T cells from PBMCs. These receptors all stem from a man aged 18 to 30 in good health. Some clones in this sample may be carry-over from other donors' samples. CDR3s include the opening cysteine and the closing phenylalanine or tryptophan. Fields, in order: CDR3 length, D gene, V gene, clone size, J gene, CDR3 protein, CDR3 DNA. A D gene is named only where the DNA matches it firmly. Size values are once, few and many counts, or a class for expanded clones, and some rows have none.

13	.	TRBV6-5	few	TRBJ1-1	CASTMQGFTEAFF	TGTGCCAGCACCATGCAGGGGTTCACTGAAGCTTTCTTT
15	.	TRBV9	.	TRBJ2-7	CASSLGRGSGYEQYF	TGTGCCAGCAGCTTAGGTCGGGGATCAGGCTACGAGCAGTACTTC
16	TRBD1	TRBV19	.	TRBJ1-1	CASSTIRTGLDTEAFF	TGTGCCAGTAGCACCATCCGGACAGGGCTTGACACTGAAGCTTTCTTT
12	.	TRBV28	.	TRBJ1-1	CATRKGNTEAFF	TGTGCCACACGGAAGGGGAACACTGAAGCTTTCTTT
17	TRBD2	TRBV7-9	.	TRBJ2-7	CASSLAPRLAASYEQYF	TGTGCCAGCAGCTTAGCGCCTAGACTAGCGGCCTCCTACGAGCAGTACTTC
16	.	TRBV10-3	.	TRBJ2-5	CAIRSQGPKAEETQYF	TGTGCCATCAGGTCCCAGGGACCGAAGGCGGAGGAGACCCAGTACTTC
22	TRBD1	TRBV14	.	TRBJ2-2	CASSLKMGLLTGTGAFTGELFF	TGTGCCAGCAGCCTAAAAATGGGACTCCTAACCGGGACAGGGGCGTTTACCGGGGAGCTGTTTTTT
13	.	TRBV6-1	.	TRBJ1-5	CASSDVGSQPQHF	TGTGCCAGCAGTGACGTAGGGAGCCAGCCCCAGCATTTT
14	.	TRBV19	.	TRBJ2-7	CASSIGRAGYEQYF	TGTGCCAGTAGTATAGGGCGAGCGGGCTACGAGCAGTACTTC
20	.	TRBV28	.	TRBJ1-4	CASSGEGVRALRSGGEKLFF	TGTGCCAGCAGTGGGGAAGGGGTCAGGGCCCTTCGATCGGGCGGGGAAAAACTGTTTTTT
16	.	TRBV13	.	TRBJ2-1	CASSLSPPSSYNEQFF	TGTGCCAGCAGCTTAAGTCCTCCTAGCTCCTACAATGAGCAGTTCTTC
13	.	TRBV6-6	.	TRBJ2-7	CASSNTGPEEQYF	TGTGCCAGCAGCAACACTGGTCCCGAGGAGCAGTACTTC
15	TRBD1	TRBV7-9	.	TRBJ2-7	CASSRDSLFPYEQYF	TGTGCCAGCAGCCGGGACAGTCTCTTTCCCTACGAGCAGTACTTC
14	.	TRBV2	.	TRBJ1-5	CASSDGTGLQPQHF	TGTGCCAGCAGTGACGGGACGGGATTGCAGCCCCAGCATTTT
13	.	TRBV12-5	once	TRBJ2-7	CASGSDLGDEQYF	TGTGCTAGTGGTTCTGACCTGGGGGACGAGCAGTACTTC
15	TRBD1	TRBV5-6	.	TRBJ2-5	CASSFVTGERETQYF	TGTGCCAGCAGCTTCGTGACAGGGGAGAGGGAGACCCAGTACTTC
14	.	TRBV27	.	TRBJ2-3	CASSSGLEPDTQYF	TGTGCCAGCAGTTCGGGACTCGAACCAGATACGCAGTATTTT
11	.	TRBV30	.	TRBJ2-5	CAWDRAGTQYF	TGTGCCTGGGATCGGGCTGGGACCCAGTACTTC
15	.	TRBV28	.	TRBJ1-2	CASKLILGLNYGYTF	TGTGCCAGCAAATTGATTCTAGGCTTAAACTATGGCTACACCTTC
14	TRBD1	TRBV28	.	TRBJ1-6	CASSVTGLNSPLHF	TGTGCCAGCAGTGTGACAGGGCTTAATTCACCCCTCCACTTT
16	TRBD1	TRBV7-9	.	TRBJ2-7	CASSPRPGQGIYEQYF	TGTGCCAGCAGCCCCCGGCCGGGACAGGGAATTTACGAGCAGTACTTC
13	.	TRBV6-5	.	TRBJ2-7	CASSYSTDYEQYF	TGTGCCAGCAGTTATTCGACAGACTACGAGCAGTACTTC
14	TRBD2	TRBV9	once	TRBJ2-1	CASSRLAGEKEQFF	TGTGCCAGCAGCAGGCTAGCGGGAGAGAAAGAGCAGTTCTTC
14	TRBD1	TRBV6-1	.	TRBJ2-2	CASYHRGNTGELFF	TGTGCCAGCTACCACAGGGGAAACACCGGGGAGCTGTTTTTT
14	.	TRBV4-3	.	TRBJ1-1	CASSPTAGNTEAFF	TGCGCCAGCAGCCCCACGGCAGGGAACACTGAAGCTTTCTTT
18	TRBD2	TRBV19	.	TRBJ2-2	CASFKDGTSGLITGELFF	TGTGCCAGCTTTAAGGACGGGACTAGCGGCTTAATCACCGGGGAGCTGTTTTTT
14	.	TRBV5-4	once	TRBJ2-7	CASSPGGTSYEQYF	TGTGCCAGCAGCCCCGGCGGGACCTCCTACGAGCAGTACTTC
15	.	TRBV18	.	TRBJ1-2	CASSPRKGQDYGYTF	TGTGCCAGCTCACCAAGAAAGGGACAAGACTATGGCTACACCTTC
13	.	TRBV28	once	TRBJ2-7	CASSFRRGYEQYF	TGTGCCAGCAGTTTTCGCAGGGGCTACGAGCAGTACTTC
18	TRBD1	TRBV18	.	TRBJ2-6	CASSPERTGKLGANVLTF	TGTGCCAGCTCCCCGGAAAGGACAGGGAAGCTCGGGGCCAACGTCCTGACTTTC
16	.	TRBV4-1	.	TRBJ1-2	CASSQDHTALLYGYTF	TGCGCCAGCAGCCAAGATCACACCGCCCTCTTATATGGCTACACCTTC
15	TRBD2	TRBV27	.	TRBJ2-7	CASSLGASGSGEQYF	TGTGCCAGCAGTTTAGGGGCTAGCGGGAGTGGCGAGCAGTACTTC
16	.	TRBV27	.	TRBJ2-7	CASSLSGGDISYEQYF	TGTGCCAGCAGTTTATCTGGGGGGGACATTTCCTACGAGCAGTACTTC
15	TRBD2	TRBV7-9	.	TRBJ2-1	CASSLSLAGGSEQFF	TGTGCCAGCAGCTTAAGTCTAGCGGGAGGGAGTGAGCAGTTCTTC
13	.	TRBV4-1	.	TRBJ1-1	CASSPRPRTEAFF	TGCGCCAGCAGCCCAAGACCCCGAACTGAAGCTTTCTTT
15	TRBD2	TRBV10-3	.	TRBJ2-3	CAISEFGGGTDTQYF	TGTGCCATCAGTGAGTTTGGGGGGGGCACAGATACGCAGTATTTT
15	.	TRBV6-1	.	TRBJ1-2	CASGNSPTRSKGYTF	TGTGCCAGCGGTAATTCCCCGACCCGCTCGAAAGGCTACACCTTC
16	.	TRBV11-2	.	TRBJ1-3	CASSLGTLVLERTIYF	TGTGCCAGCAGCTTAGGGACACTGGTTCTGGAACGCACCATATATTTT
13	.	TRBV28	.	TRBJ2-7	CASSLGFFGEQYF	TGTGCCAGCAGCCTGGGATTTTTCGGGGAGCAGTACTTC
17	.	TRBV4-3	.	TRBJ1-1	CASSQVADSRGNTEAFF	TGCGCCAGCAGCCAAGTGGCAGACTCCAGGGGGAACACTGAAGCTTTCTTT
16	.	TRBV7-9	.	TRBJ2-7	CASSHNGVAATYEQYF	TGTGCCAGCAGCCACAATGGGGTGGCAGCTACCTACGAGCAGTACTTC
11	.	TRBV19	.	TRBJ2-1	CSGVRYYEQFF	TGCTCGGGGGTTAGATATTATGAGCAGTTCTTC
12	.	TRBV9	.	TRBJ2-1	CASSGNRVEQFF	TGTGCCAGCAGCGGGAACAGAGTCGAGCAGTTCTTC
14	.	TRBV6-5	once	TRBJ2-7	CASSYYGRAYEQYF	TGTGCCAGCAGTTACTATGGTCGAGCCTACGAGCAGTACTTC
19	TRBD1	TRBV19	.	TRBJ2-6	CASSRPKTGEVSGANVLTF	TGTGCCAGTAGCCGCCCCAAGACAGGGGAAGTGTCTGGGGCCAACGTCCTGACTTTC
15	.	TRBV6-5	.	TRBJ1-5	CASSWNRQEYQPQHF	TGTGCCAGCAGCTGGAATCGACAGGAATATCAGCCCCAGCATTTT
16	.	TRBV5-6	.	TRBJ1-6	CASSLSSDSYNSPLHF	TGTGCCAGCAGCTTGTCATCGGACTCCTATAATTCACCCCTCCACTTT
11	TRBD1	TRBV20-1	.	TRBJ1-2	CSARQGDGYTF	TGCAGTGCTAGACAGGGGGATGGCTACACCTTC
16	TRBD1	TRBV4-2	.	TRBJ1-2	CASSQKLQGEPPGYTF	TGTGCCAGCAGCCAAAAGCTACAGGGGGAGCCTCCCGGCTACACCTTC
15	.	TRBV6-1	.	TRBJ2-7	CASSVSFFRGWEQYF	TGTGCCAGCAGTGTTTCCTTTTTTCGGGGGTGGGAGCAGTACTTC